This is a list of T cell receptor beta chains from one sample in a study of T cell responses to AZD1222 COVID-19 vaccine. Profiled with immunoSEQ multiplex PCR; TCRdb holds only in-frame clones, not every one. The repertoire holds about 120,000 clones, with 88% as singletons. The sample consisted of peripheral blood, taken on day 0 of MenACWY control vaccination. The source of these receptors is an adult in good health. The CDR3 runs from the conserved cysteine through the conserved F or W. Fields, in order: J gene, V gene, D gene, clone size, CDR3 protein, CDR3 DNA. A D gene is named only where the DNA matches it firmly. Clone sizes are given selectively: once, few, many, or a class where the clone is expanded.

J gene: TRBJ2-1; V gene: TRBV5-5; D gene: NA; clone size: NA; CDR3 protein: CASSLLAYNEQFF; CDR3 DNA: TGTGCCAGCAGCCTTCTGGCCTACAATGAGCAGTTCTTC
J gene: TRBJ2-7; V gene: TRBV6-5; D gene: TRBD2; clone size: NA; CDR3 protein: CASSYRLAGGYEQYF; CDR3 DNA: TGTGCCAGTAGTTACCGGCTAGCGGGAGGGTACGAGCAGTACTTC
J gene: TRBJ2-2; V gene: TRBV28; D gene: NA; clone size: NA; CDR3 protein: CASSLLSGTPEGELFF; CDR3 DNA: TGTGCCAGCAGTTTACTCTCAGGGACCCCCGAGGGGGAGCTGTTTTTT
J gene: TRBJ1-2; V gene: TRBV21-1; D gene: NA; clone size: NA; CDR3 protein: CASSIGYGYTF; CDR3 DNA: TGTGCCAGCAGCATTGGCTATGGCTACACCTTC
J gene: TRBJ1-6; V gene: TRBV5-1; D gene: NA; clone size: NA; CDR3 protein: CASSLENPENSPLHF; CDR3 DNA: TGCGCCAGCAGCTTGGAGAATCCTGAGAATTCACCCCTCCACTTT
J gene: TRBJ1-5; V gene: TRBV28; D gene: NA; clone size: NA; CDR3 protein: CASSFGTGRYQPQHF; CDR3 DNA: TGTGCCAGCAGTTTCGGAACTGGGCGATATCAGCCCCAGCATTTT
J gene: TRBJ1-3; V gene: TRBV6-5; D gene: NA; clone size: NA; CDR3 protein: CASSYIGGPSGNTIYF; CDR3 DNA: TGTGCCAGCAGTTACATCGGGGGGCCCTCTGGAAACACCATATATTTT
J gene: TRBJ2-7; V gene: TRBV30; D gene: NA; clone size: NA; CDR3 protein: CAWSVGYEQYF; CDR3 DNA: TGTGCCTGGAGTGTAGGCTACGAGCAGTACTTC
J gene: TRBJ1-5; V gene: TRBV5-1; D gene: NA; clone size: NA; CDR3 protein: CASSLALRILYSNQPQHF; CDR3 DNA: TGCGCCAGCAGCTTGGCCCTCAGAATCCTCTATAGCAATCAGCCCCAGCATTTT
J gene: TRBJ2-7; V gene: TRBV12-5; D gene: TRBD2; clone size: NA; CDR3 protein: CASGLSTGGGDYEQYF; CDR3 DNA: TGTGCTAGTGGTTTGTCTACGGGGGGAGGGGATTACGAGCAGTACTTC
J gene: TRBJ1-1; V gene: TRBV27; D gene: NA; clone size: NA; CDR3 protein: CASSPWGGPGTEAFF; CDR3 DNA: TGTGCCAGCAGTCCTTGGGGGGGGCCCGGTACTGAAGCTTTCTTT
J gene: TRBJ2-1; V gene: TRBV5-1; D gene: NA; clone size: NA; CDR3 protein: CASSLAPLENNEQFF; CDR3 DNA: TGCGCCAGCAGCTTGGCACCCCTAGAGAACAATGAGCAGTTCTTC
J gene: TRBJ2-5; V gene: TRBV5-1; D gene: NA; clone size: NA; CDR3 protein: CASSIRAGEETQYF; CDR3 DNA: TGCGCCAGCAGTATCAGAGCAGGGGAAGAGACCCAGTACTTC
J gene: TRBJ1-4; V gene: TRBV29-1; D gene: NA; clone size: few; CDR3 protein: CSVEERGGKLFF; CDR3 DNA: TGCAGCGTTGAAGAAAGGGGCGGAAAACTGTTTTTT
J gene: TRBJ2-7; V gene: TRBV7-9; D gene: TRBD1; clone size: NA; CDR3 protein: CASSPGQAYYEQYF; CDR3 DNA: TGTGCCAGCAGCCCGGGACAGGCTTATTACGAGCAGTACTTC
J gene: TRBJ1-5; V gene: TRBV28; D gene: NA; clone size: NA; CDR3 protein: CASRIDGNQPQHF; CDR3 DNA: TGTGCCAGCAGAATCGATGGCAATCAGCCCCAGCATTTT
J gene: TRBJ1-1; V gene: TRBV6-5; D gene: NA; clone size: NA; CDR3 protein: CASRSGQLNTEAFF; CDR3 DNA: TGTGCCAGCAGGTCCGGACAGTTGAACACTGAAGCTTTCTTT
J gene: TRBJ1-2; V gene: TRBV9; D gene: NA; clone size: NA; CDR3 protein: CASGMNYGYTF; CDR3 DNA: TGTGCCAGCGGGATGAACTATGGCTACACCTTC
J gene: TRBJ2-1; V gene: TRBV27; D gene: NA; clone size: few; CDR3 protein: CASSWGNNEQFF; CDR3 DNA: TGTGCCAGCAGTTGGGGGAACAATGAGCAGTTCTTC
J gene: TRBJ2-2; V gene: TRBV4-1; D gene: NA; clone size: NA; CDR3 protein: CASSQSSGMNTGELFF; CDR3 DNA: TGCGCCAGCAGCCAATCTTCGGGGATGAACACCGGGGAGCTGTTTTTT
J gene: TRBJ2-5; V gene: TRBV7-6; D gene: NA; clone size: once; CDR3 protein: CASSLASGTFQETQYF; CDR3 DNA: TGTGCCAGCAGCTTAGCGTCGGGAACTTTCCAAGAGACCCAGTACTTC
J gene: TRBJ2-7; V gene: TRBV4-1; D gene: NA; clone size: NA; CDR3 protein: CASSQGAATYEQYF; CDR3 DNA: TGCGCCAGCAGCCAAGGGGCCGCTACCTACGAGCAGTACTTC
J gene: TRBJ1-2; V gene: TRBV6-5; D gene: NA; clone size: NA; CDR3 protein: CASSFSSGSYTF; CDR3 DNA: TGTGCCAGCAGTTTCAGCAGCGGAAGCTACACCTTC